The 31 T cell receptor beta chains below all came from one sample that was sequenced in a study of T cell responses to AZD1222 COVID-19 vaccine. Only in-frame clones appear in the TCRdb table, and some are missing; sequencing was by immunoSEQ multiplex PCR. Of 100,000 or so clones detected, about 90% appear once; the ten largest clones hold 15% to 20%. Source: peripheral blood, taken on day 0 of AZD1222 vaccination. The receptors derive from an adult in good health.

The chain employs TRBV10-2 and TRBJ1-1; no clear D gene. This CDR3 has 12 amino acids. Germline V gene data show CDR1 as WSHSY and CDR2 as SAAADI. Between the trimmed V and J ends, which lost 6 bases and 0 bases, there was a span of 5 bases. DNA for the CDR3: TGCGCCAGCAGGAGGGTGAACACTGAAGCTTTCTTT. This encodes CASRRVNTEAFF.

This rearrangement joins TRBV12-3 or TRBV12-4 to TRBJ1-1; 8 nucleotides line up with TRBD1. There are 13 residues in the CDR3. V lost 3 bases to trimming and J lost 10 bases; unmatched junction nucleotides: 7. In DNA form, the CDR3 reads TGTGCCAGCAGTTTGAGGCCAGACAGGGGAGCTTTCTTT. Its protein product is CASSLRPDRGAFF.

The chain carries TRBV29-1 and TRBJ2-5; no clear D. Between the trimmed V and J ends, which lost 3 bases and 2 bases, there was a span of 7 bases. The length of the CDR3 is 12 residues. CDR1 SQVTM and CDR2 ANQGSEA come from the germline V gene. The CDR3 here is CSVEWPQETQYF. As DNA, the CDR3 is TGCAGCGTTGAGTGGCCTCAAGAGACCCAGTACTTC.

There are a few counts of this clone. The CDR3 coding sequence is TGTGCCTGGAGTGCTCAGGACAGGATCATTAGCGGGAGGCCCCCCGGGGAGCTGTTTTTT. Translation: CAWSAQDRIISGRPPGELFF. The genes are TRBV30 and TRBJ2-2, with 10 bases that match TRBD2. CDR1 and CDR2 from the germline V gene are GTSNPN and SVGIG (reference sequence). V lost 1 base to trimming and J lost 6 bases; unmatched junction nucleotides: 20. The CDR3 is made up of 20 amino acids. Supplemented by reference TRBV30 and TRBJ2-2, the full variable domain reads SQTIHQWPATLVQPVGSPLSLECTVEGTSNPNLYWYRQAAGRGLQLLFYSVGIGQISSEVPQNLSASRPQDRQFILSSKKLLLSDSGFYLCAWSAQDRIISGRPPGELFFGEGSRLTVL.

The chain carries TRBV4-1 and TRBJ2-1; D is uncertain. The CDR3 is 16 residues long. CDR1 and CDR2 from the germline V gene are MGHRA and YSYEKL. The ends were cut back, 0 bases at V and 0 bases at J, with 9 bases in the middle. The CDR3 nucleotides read TGCGCCAGCAGCCAAGATTGGTCTAGCTCCTACAATGAGCAGTTCTTC. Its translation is CASSQDWSSSYNEQFF.

DNA for the CDR3: TGTGCCAGTAGTCGTCGAGCGACGGGACTCCGATCGAACACCGGGGAGCTGTTTTTT. This encodes CASSRRATGLRSNTGELFF. The V call is TRBV19, the J call TRBJ2-2, with D tentatively TRBD2 (6 bases). CDR1 and CDR2 (germline): LNHDA, SQIVND (reference sequence). The CDR3 is made up of 19 amino acids. V dropped 5 bases and J dropped 0 bases, with 22 bases sitting between them.

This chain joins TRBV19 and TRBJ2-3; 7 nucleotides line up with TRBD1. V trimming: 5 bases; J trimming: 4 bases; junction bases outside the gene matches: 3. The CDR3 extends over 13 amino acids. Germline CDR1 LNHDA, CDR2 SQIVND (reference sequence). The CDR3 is CASSLDRADTQYF. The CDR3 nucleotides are TGTGCCAGTAGTCTTGACAGGGCAGATACGCAGTATTTT.

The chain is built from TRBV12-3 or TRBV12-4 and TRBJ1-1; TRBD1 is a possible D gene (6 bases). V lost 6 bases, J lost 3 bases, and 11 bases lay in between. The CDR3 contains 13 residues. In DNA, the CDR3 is TGTGCCAGCAGCCGATACAGGGACACTGAAGCTTTCTTT. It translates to CASSRYRDTEAFF.

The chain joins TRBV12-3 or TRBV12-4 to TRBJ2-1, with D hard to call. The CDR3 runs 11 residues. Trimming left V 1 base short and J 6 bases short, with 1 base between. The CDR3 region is CASSLVNEQFF. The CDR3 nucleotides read TGTGCCAGCAGTTTAGTCAATGAGCAGTTCTTC.

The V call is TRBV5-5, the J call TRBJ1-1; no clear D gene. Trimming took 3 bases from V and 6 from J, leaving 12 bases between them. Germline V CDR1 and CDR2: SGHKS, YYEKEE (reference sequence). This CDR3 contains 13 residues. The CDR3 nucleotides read TGTGCCAGCAGCTACCAATCACTGCCTGAAGCTTTCTTT. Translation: CASSYQSLPEAFF.

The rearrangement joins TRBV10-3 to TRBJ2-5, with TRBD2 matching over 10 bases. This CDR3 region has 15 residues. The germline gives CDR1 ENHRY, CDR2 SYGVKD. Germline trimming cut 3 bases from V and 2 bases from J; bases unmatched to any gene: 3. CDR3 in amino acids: CAISESAGGQETQYF. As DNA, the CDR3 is TGTGCCATCAGTGAATCAGCGGGAGGGCAAGAGACCCAGTACTTC.

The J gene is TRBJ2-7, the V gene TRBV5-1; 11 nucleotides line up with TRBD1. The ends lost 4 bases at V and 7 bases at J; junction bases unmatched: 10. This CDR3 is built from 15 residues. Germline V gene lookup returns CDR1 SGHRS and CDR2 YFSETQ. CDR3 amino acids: CASSPAGQGAREQYF. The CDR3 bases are TGCGCCAGCAGCCCGGCAGGACAGGGGGCGCGGGAGCAGTACTTC.

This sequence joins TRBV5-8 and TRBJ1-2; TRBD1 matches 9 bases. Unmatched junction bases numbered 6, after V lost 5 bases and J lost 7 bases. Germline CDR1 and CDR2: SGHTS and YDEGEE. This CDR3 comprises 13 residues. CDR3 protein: CASRRQGEVGYTF. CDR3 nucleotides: TGTGCCAGCAGACGACAGGGGGAGGTTGGCTACACCTTC.

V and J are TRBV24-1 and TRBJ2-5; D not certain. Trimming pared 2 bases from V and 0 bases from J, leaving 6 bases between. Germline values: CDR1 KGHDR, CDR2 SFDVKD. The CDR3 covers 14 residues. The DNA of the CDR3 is TGTGCCACCAGTGATTCGAGAAACCAAGAGACCCAGTACTTC. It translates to CATSDSRNQETQYF.

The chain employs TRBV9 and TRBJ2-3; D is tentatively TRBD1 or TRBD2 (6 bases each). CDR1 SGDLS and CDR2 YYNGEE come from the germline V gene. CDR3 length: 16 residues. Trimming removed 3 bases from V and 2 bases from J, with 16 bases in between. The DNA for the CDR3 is TGTGCCAGCAGCGCTGTATGGGGGGCATACACAGATACGCAGTATTTT. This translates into CASSAVWGAYTDTQYF.

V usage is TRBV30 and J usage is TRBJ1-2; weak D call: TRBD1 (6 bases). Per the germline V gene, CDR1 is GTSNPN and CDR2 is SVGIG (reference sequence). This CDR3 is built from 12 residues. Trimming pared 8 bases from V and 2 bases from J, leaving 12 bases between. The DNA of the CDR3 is TGTGCCGCCTGGGACAACAACTATGGCTACACCTTC. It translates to CAAWDNNYGYTF.

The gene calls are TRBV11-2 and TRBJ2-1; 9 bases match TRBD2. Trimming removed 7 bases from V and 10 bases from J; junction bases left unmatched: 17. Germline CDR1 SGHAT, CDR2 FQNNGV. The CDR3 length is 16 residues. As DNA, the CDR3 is TGTGCCAGCAACACGCACCAAGGACTAGCGTTATCCGAGCAGTTCTTC. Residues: CASNTHQGLALSEQFF.

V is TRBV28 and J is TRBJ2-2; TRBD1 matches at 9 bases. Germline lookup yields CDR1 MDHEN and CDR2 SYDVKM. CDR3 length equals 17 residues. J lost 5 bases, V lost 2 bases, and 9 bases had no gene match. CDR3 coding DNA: TGTGCCAGCAGTTTAAAATGGACAGGGGCAGGGACCGGGGAGCTGTTTTTT. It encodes CASSLKWTGAGTGELFF.

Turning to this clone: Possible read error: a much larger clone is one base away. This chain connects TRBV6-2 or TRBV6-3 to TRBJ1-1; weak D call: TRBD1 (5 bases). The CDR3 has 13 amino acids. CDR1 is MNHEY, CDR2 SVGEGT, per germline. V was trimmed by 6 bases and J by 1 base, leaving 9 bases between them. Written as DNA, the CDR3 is TGTGCCAGCAGCTGGGGGGGGAACACTGAAGCTTTCTTT. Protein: CASSWGGNTEAFF.

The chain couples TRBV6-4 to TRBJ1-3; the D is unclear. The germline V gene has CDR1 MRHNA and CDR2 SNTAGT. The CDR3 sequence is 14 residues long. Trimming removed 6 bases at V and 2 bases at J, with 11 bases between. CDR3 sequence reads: CASRSDHTGNTIYF. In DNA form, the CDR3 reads TGTGCCAGCAGATCGGACCATACTGGAAACACCATATATTTT.

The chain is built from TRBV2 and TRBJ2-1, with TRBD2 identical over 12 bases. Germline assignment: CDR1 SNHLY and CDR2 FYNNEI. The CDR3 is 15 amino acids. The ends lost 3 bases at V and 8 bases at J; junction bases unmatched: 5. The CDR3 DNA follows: TGTGCCAGCAGTGACGGACTAGCGGGAATGGATGAGCAGTTCTTC. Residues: CASSDGLAGMDEQFF.

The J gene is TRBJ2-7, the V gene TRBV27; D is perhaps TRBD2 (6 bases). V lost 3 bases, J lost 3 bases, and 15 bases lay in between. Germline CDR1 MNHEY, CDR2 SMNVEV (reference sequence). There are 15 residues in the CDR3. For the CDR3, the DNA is TGTGCCAGCAGTTTCCCGGGACTGCGGAACTACGAGCAGTACTTC. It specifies CASSFPGLRNYEQYF.

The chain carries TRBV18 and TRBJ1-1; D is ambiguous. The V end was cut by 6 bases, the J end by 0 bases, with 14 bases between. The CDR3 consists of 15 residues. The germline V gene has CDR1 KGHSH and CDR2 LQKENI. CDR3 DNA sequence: TGTGCCAGCTCGCCCAGAGAGGGCATGAACACTGAAGCTTTCTTT. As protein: CASSPREGMNTEAFF.

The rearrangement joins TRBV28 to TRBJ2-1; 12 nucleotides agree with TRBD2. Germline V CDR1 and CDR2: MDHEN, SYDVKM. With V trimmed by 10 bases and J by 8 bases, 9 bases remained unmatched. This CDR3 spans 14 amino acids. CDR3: CATRTSGMVDEQFF. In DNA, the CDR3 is TGTGCCACCAGGACTAGCGGGATGGTTGATGAGCAGTTCTTC. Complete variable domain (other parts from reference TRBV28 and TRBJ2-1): DVKVTQSSRYLVKRTGEKVFLECVQDMDHENMFWYRQDPGLGLRLIYFSYDVKMKEKGDIPEGYSVSREKKERFSLILESASTNQTSMYLCATRTSGMVDEQFFGPGTRLTVL.

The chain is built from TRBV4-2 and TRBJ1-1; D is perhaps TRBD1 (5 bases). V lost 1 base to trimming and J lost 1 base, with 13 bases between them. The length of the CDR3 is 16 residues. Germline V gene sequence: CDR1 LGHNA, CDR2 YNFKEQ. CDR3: CASSQAGGPANTEAFF. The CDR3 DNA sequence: TGTGCCAGCAGCCAAGCGGGGGGTCCTGCGAACACTGAAGCTTTCTTT.

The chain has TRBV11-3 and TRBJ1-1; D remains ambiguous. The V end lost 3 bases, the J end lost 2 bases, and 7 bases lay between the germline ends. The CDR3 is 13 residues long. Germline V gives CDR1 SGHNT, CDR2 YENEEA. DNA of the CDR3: TGTGCCAGCAGCTTTGGTAGAAACACTGAAGCTTTCTTT. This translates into CASSFGRNTEAFF.

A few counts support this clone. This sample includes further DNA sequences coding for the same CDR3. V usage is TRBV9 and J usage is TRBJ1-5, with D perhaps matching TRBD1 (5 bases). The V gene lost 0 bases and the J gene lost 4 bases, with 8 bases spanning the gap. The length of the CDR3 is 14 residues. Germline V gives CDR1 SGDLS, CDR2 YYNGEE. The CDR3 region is CASSVGSGNQPQHF. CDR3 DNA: TGTGCCAGCAGCGTAGGGTCAGGGAATCAGCCCCAGCATTTT.

The CDR3: CAWSLGSDTQYF. CDR3 in DNA: TGTGCCTGGAGTCTGGGCTCAGATACGCAGTATTTT. The chain is built from TRBV30 and TRBJ2-3; the D is unclear. Germline loops: CDR1 GTSNPN, CDR2 SVGIG (reference sequence). V lost 2 bases to trimming and J lost 4 bases, with 7 bases between them. The CDR3 length is 12 residues.

The CDR3 DNA reads TGTGCCATCAGTCCGAGTCTGGTGGCAGGAAACACCATATATTTT. Residues: CAISPSLVAGNTIYF. The genes are TRBV10-3 and TRBJ1-3; D is ambiguous. This CDR3 comprises 15 residues. V dropped 5 bases and J dropped 4 bases, with 15 bases sitting between them. From germline, CDR1 is ENHRY and CDR2 SYGVKD.

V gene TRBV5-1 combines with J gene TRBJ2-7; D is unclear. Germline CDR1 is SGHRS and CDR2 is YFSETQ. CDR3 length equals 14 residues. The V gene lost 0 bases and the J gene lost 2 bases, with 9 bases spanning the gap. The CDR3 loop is CASSLVGRPYEQYF. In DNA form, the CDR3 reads TGCGCCAGCAGCTTGGTAGGAAGGCCCTACGAGCAGTACTTC. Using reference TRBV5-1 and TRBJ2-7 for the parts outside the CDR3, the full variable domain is KAGVTQTPRYLIKTRGQQVTLSCSPISGHRSVSWYQQTPGQGLQFLFEYFSETQRNKGNFPGRFSGRQFSNSRSEMNVSTLELGDSALYLCASSLVGRPYEQYFGPGTRLTVT.

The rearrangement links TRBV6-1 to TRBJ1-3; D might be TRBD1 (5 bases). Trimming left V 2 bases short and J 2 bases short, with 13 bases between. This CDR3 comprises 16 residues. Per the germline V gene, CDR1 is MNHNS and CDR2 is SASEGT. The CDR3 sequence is CASSEYGRETGNTIYF. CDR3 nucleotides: TGTGCCAGCAGTGAATATGGCAGGGAGACTGGAAACACCATATATTTT.